These 5 T cell receptor beta chains came from one sample sequenced in a study of regulatory T cells in long-lasting Graves disease. Libraries of TCR beta came from iRepertoire HTBI primers plus Arm-PCR of CDR3 regions. TCRdb used MiXCR to reprocess the multiplex PCR reads, holding one entry per CDR3 protein. Of around 460,000 distinct CDR3 sequences in the sample, roughly a fifth were seen once. Time point described: persistent/refractory GD, antithyroid drugs over 5 years with positive TRAb. After RNA was extracted from PBMCs, the TCR library was made from it. This sample comprised peripheral blood mononuclear cells (PBMCs), obtained when the disease was refractory, from a patient treated with antithyroid drugs. The receptors shown here come from a female donor with Graves disease.

This clonotype occurred a few times. The chain recombines TRBV12-3 or TRBV12-4 with TRBJ1-5; maybe TRBD1 (6 bases). V lost 2 bases, J lost 3 bases, and 11 bases lay in between. The CDR3 covers 15 residues. The CDR3 bases are TGTGCCAGCAGTTTACGACAGGCATTCAATCAGCCCCAGCATTTT. Its translation: CASSLRQAFNQPQHF.

This clonotype has only a few counts. The V gene is TRBV15, the J gene TRBJ1-5; D is uncertain. Germline V gene sequence: CDR1 LNHNV, CDR2 YYDKDF (reference sequence). Trimming removed 2 bases from V and 3 bases from J, with 20 bases in between. The CDR3 sequence is 18 residues long. The CDR3: CATSRQNWGGRFNQPQHF. The CDR3 region has the DNA TGTGCCACCAGCAGACAAAACTGGGGAGGACGTTTCAATCAGCCCCAGCATTTT.

In this sample, this clonotype turned up many times. The chain recombines TRBV12-3 or TRBV12-4 with TRBJ1-1; no firm D call. The V and J ends lost 3 bases and 1 base respectively, with 15 bases between them. The CDR3 runs to 16 residues. The CDR3 loop is CASSFRPRGRNTEAFF. CDR3 DNA sequence: TGTGCCAGCAGTTTCAGACCCCGCGGGAGGAACACTGAAGCTTTCTTT.

This clonotype was picked up a small number of times. The V gene is TRBV11-2, the J gene TRBJ2-5; D is unclear. The CDR3 covers 14 residues. Trimming took off 7 bases at V and 2 bases at J, with 14 bases between the two ends. The germline CDR1 and CDR2 sequences are SGHAT and FQNNGV. The CDR3 loop reads CASTQYSRQETQYF. The DNA of the CDR3 is TGTGCCAGCACCCAATATTCCAGGCAAGAGACCCAGTACTTC.

This clonotype was counted a few times. The chain combines TRBV24-1 with TRBJ1-1; D uncertain. Trimming cost V 5 bases and J 0 bases, with 9 bases left between them. Germline assignment: CDR1 KGHDR and CDR2 SFDVKD. The CDR3 loop spans 14 amino acids. CDR3 in amino acids: CATSVVAMNTEAFF. The CDR3 DNA sequence: TGTGCCACCAGTGTGGTAGCCATGAACACTGAAGCTTTCTTT.